The entry that follows covers one TCR beta chain sequence. The data stem from a study of high-grade serous ovarian cancer treatment subgroups. The overall study: Each sample yielded on average around 7,500 unique TCR beta rearrangements from 14,000 or so reads.

The germline V and J ends were trimmed by 0 bases and 2 bases, with 14 bases remaining between them. The length of the CDR3 is 16 residues. CDR1 WSHSY and CDR2 SAAADI come from the germline V gene. The repertoire was sequenced with immunoSEQ multiplex PCR; TCRdb's copy has only in-frame clones and lacks some. The table shows 900 to 1,500 clones, with about 69% occurring only once. Tumor samples were taken before definitive surgery or chemotherapy. The clonotype originates from a human donor with high-grade serous ovarian cancer. The J gene is TRBJ2-7, the V gene TRBV10-2, with TRBD1 as a possible D gene (6 bases). Sequenced material: tumor tissue. CDR3 DNA: TGCGCCAGCAGTGAGTCGAGGGGGAGTATGGCCTACGAGCAGTACTTC. This gives the protein CASSESRGSMAYEQYF.